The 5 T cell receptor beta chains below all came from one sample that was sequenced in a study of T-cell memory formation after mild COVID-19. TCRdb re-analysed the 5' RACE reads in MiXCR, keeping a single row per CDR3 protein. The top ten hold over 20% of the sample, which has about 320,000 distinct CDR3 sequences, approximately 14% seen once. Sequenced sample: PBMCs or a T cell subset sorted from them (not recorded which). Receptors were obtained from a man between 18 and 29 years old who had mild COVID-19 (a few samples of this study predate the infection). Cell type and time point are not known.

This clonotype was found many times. DNA for the CDR3: TGCGCCAGCAGCTTGTCAGGGGTAAACACAGATACGCAGTATTTT. This sequence encodes CASSLSGVNTDTQYF. The chain combines TRBV5-1 with TRBJ2-3, with a tentative D call TRBD1 (6 bases). The V gene lost 1 base and the J gene lost 2 bases, with 11 bases spanning the gap. The CDR3 is 15 residues long. Looked up from germline, CDR1 is SGHRS and CDR2 is YFSETQ.

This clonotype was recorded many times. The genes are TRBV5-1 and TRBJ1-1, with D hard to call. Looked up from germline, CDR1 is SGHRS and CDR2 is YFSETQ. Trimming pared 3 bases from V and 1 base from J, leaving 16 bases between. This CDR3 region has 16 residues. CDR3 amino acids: CASSSSSRSRNTEAFF. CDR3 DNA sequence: TGCGCCAGCAGCTCTAGTAGTAGATCGAGGAACACTGAAGCTTTCTTT.

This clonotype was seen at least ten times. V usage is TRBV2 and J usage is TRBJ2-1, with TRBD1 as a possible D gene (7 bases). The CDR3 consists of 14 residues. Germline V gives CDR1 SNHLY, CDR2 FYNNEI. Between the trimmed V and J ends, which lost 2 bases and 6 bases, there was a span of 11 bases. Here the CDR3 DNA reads TGTGCCAGCAGTGAAAGTCAGGGGGGCAATGAGCAGTTCTTC. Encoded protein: CASSESQGGNEQFF.

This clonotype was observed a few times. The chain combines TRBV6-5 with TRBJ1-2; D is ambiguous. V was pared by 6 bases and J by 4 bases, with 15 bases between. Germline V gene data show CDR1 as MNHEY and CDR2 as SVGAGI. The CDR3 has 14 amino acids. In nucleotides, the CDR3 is TGTGCCAGCAGCCCACTCCCTTTTTCCTATGGCTACACCTTC. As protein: CASSPLPFSYGYTF.

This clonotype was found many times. The CDR3 loop reads CASSRREGGPYEQYF. The CDR3 coding sequence is TGTGCCAGCAGTCGTCGGGAAGGGGGACCTTACGAGCAGTACTTC. The rearrangement uses TRBV14 and TRBJ2-7, with a tentative D call TRBD1 (6 bases). The CDR3 loop spans 15 amino acids. V was cut by 6 bases and J by 4 bases, with 19 bases left in between. The germline CDR1 and CDR2 sequences are SGHDN and FVKESK.